This T cell receptor beta chain was observed in a study of shared clonotypes between healthy human individuals. Generated by immunoSEQ multiplex PCR, the TCRdb table keeps only in-frame clones and is missing some. The sample records around 1.1 million clones, about four fifths being singletons. The material sequenced was memory CD4+ T cells from PBMCs. Stated subset: CD45RA-negative fraction. The sequence derives from a man younger than 35 in good health. Some clones in this sample may be carry-over from other donors' samples.

The chain's CDR3 is CASSAWTGEYNEQFF. As DNA, the CDR3 is TGTGCCAGCAGCGCCTGGACAGGGGAATACAATGAGCAGTTCTTC. The chain recombines TRBV9 with TRBJ2-1; 9 nucleotides align to TRBD1. The junction had 5 bases not matched to a gene; V was cut back by 3 bases and J by 4 bases. The CDR3 sequence is 15 residues long. Germline V lookup: CDR1 SGDLS, CDR2 YYNGEE.